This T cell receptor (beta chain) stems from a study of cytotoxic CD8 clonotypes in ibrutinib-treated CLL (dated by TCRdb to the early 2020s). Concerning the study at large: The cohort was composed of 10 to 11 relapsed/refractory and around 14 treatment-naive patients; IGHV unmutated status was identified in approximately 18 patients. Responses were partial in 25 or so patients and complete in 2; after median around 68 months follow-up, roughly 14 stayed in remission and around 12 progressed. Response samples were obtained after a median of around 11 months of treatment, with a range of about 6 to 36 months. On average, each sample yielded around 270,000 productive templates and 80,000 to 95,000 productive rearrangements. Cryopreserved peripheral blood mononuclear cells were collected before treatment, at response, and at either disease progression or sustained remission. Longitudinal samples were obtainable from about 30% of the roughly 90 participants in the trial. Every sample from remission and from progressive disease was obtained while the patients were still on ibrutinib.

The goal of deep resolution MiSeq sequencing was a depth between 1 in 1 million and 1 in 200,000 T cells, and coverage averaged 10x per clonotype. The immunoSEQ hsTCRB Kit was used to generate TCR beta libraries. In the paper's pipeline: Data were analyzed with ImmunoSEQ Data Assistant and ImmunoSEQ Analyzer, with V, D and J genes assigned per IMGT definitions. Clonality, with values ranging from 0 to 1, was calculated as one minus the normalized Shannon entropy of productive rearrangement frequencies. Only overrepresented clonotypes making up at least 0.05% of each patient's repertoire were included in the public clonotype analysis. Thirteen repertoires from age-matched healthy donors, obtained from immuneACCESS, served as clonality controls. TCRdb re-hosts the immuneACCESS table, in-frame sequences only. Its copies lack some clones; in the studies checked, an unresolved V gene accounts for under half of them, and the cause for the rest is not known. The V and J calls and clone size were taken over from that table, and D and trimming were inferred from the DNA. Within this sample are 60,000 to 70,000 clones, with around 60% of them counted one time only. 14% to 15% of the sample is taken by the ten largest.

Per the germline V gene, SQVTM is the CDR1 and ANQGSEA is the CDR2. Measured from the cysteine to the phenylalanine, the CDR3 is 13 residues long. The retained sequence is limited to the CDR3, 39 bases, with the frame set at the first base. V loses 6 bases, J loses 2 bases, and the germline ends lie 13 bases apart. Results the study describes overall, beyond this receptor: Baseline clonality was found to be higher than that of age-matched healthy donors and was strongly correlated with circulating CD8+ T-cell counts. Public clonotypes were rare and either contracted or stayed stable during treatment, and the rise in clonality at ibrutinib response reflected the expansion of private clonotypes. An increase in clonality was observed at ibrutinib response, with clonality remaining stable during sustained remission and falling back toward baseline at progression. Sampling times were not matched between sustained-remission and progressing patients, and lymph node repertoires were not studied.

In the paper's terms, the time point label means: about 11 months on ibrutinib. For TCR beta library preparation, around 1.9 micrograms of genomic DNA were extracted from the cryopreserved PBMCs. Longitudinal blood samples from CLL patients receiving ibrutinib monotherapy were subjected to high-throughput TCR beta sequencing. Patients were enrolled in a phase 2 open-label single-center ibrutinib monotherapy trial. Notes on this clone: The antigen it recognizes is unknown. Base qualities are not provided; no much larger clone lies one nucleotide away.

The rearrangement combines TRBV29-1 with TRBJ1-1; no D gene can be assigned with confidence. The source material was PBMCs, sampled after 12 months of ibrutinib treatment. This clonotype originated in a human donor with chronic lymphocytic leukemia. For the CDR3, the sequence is CSVGNKGNTEAFF. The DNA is TGCAGCGTAGGGAACAAGGGAAACACTGAAGCTTTCTTT.